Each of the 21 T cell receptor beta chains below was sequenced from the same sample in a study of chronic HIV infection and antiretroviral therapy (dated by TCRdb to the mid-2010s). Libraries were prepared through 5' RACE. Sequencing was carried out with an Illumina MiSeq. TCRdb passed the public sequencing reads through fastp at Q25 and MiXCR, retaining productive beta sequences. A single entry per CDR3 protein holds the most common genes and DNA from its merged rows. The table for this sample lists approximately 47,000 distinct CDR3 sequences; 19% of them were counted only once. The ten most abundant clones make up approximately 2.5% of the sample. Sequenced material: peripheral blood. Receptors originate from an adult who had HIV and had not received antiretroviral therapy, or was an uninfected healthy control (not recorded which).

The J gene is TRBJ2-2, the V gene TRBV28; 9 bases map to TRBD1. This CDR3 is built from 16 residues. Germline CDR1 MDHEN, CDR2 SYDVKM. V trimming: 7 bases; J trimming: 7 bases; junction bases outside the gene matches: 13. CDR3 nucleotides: TGTGCCAGCACCGAAGAGACAGGGGGTTTCATCGGGGAGCTGTTTTTT. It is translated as CASTEETGGFIGELFF.

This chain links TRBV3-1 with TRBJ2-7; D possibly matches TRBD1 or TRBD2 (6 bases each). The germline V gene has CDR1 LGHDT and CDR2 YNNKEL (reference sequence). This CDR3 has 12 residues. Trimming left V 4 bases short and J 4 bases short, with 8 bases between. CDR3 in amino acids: CASSLGGYEQYF. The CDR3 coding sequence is TGTGCCAGCAGCCTAGGGGGGTACGAGCAGTACTTC.

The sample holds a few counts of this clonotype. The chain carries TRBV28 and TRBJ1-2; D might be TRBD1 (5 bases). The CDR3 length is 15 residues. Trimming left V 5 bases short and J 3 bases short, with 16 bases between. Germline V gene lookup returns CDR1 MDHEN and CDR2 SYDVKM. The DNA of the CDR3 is TGTGCCAGCAGTCCTCACCGGGGGAACTACTATGGCTACACCTTC. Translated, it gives CASSPHRGNYYGYTF.

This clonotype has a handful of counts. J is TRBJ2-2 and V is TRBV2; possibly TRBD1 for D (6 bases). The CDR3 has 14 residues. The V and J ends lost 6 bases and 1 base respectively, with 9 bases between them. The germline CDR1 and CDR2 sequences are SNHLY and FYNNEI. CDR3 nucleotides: TGTGCCAGCAGAGGACAGCTGAACACCGGGGAGCTGTTTTTT. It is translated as CASRGQLNTGELFF. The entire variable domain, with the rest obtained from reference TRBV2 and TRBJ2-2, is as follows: EPEVTQTPSHQVTQMGQEVILRCVPISNHLYFYWYRQILGQKVEFLVSFYNNEISEKSEIFDDQFSVERPDGSNFTLKIRSTKLEDSAMYFCASRGQLNTGELFFGEGSRLTVL.

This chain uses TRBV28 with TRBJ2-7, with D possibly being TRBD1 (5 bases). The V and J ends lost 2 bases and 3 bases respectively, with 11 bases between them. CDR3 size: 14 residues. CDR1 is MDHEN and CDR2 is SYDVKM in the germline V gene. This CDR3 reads CASSLDQGNYEQYF. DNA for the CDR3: TGTGCCAGCAGTTTAGATCAGGGAAACTACGAGCAGTACTTC.

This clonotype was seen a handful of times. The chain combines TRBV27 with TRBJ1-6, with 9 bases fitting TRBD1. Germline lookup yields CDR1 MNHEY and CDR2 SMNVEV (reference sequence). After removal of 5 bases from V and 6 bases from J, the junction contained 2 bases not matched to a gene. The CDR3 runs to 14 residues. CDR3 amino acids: CASSPDRGNSPLHF. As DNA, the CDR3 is TGTGCCAGCAGTCCGGACAGGGGTAATTCACCCCTCCACTTT.

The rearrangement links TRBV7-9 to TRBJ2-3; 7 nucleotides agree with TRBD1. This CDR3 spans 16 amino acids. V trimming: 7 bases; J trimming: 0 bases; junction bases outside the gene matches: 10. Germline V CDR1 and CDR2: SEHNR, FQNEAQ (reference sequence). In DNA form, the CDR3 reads TGTGCCAGCATAAGAGCACTGACAGGGAGCACAGATACGCAGTATTTT. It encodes CASIRALTGSTDTQYF.

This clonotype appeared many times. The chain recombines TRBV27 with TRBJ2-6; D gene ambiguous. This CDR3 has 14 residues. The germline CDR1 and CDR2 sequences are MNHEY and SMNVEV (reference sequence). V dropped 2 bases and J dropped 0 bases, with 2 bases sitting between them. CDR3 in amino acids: CASSLSSGANVLTF. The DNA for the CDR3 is TGTGCCAGCAGTTTAAGCTCTGGGGCCAACGTCCTGACTTTC.

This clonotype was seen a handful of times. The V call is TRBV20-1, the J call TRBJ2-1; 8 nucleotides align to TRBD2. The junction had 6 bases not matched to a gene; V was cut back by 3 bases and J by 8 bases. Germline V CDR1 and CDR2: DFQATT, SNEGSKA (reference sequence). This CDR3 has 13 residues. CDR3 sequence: CSASGRAWDEQFF. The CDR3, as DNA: TGCAGTGCTAGCGGGAGGGCCTGGGATGAGCAGTTCTTC.

The CDR3 DNA reads as TGTGCCAGCAGTTCCCTGGGACTTGCAACTAATGAAAAACTGTTTTTT. Translating gives CASSSLGLATNEKLFF. The chain recombines TRBV28 with TRBJ1-4; D possibly corresponds to TRBD1 (5 bases). This CDR3 has 16 amino acids. Per the germline V gene, CDR1 is MDHEN and CDR2 is SYDVKM. Trimming cost V 4 bases and J 0 bases, with 12 bases left between them.

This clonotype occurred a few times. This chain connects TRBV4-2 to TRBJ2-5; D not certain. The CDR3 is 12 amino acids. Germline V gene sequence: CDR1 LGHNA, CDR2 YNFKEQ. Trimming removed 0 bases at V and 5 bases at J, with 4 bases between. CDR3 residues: CASSQDLETQYF. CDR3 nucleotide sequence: TGTGCCAGCAGCCAAGATCTGGAGACCCAGTACTTC.

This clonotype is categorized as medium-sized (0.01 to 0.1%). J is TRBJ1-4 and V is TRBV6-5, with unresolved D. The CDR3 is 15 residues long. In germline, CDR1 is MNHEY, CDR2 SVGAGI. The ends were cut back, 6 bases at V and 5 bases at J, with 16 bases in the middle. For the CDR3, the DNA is TGTGCCAGCAGCCGTAAGATTCCCCTGAATGAAAAACTGTTTTTT. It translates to CASSRKIPLNEKLFF.

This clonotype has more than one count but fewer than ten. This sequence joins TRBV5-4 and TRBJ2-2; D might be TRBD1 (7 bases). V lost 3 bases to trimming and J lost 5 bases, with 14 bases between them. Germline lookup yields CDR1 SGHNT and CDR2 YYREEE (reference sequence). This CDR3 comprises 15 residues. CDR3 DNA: TGTGCCAGCAGCTGGGACCCAGGGGGGACCGGGGAGCTGTTTTTT. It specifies CASSWDPGGTGELFF.

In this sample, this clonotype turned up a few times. CDR3 residues: CASSPGRPSQYF. The DNA of the CDR3 is TGCGCCAGCAGCCCCGGACGTCCATCGCAGTATTTT. The chain has TRBV4-1 and TRBJ2-3; D ambiguous. Germline loops: CDR1 MGHRA, CDR2 YSYEKL. Trimming shortened V by 4 bases and J by 10 bases, and 12 bases separated the two germline ends. The CDR3 is 12 residues long.

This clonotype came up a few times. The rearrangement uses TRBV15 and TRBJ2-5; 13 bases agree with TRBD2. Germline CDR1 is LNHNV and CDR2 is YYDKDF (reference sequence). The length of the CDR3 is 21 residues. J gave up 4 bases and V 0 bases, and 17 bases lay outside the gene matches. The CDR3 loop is CATSRENPGLAGDFGGETQYF. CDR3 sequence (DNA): TGTGCCACCAGCAGAGAAAATCCCGGACTAGCGGGAGATTTCGGGGGAGAGACCCAGTACTTC.

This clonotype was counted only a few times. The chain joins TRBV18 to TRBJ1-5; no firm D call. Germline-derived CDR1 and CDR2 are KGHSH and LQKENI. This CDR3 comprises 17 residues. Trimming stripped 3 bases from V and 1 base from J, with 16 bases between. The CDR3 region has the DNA TGTGCCAGCTCACCGAAGACTGCAGGAGGGAGCAATCAGCCCCAGCATTTT. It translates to CASSPKTAGGSNQPQHF.

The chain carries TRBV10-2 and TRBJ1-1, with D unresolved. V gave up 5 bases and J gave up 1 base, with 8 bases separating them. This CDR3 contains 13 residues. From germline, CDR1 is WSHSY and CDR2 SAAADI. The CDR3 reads CASSWVWNTEAFF. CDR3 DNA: TGCGCCAGCAGTTGGGTGTGGAACACTGAAGCTTTCTTT.

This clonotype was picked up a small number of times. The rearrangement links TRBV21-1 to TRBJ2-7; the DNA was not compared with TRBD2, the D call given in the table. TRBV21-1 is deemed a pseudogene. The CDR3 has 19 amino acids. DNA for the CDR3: TGTGCCAGCAGCAAAAGTCCTAAAAAGTCGGCTAGCGGGGACCACGAGCAGTACTTC. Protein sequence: CASSKSPKKSASGDHEQYF.

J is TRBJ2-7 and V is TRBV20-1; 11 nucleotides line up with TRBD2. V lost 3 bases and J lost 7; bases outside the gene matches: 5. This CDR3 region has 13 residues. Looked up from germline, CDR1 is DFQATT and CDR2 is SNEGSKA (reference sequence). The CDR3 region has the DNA TGCAGTGCTAGGGAAGGGACTAGCGGAGAGCAGTACTTC. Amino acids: CSAREGTSGEQYF.

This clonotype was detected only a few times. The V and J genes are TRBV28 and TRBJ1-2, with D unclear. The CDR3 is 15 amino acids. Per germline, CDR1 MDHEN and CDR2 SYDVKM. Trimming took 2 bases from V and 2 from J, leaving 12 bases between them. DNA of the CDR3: TGTGCCAGCAGTTTACCAAATTTTACCAACTATGGCTACACCTTC. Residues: CASSLPNFTNYGYTF.

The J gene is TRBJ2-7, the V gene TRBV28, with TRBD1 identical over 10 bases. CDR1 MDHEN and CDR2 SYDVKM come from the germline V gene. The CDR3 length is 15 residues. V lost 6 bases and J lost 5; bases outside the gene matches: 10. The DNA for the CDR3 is TGTGCCAGCAGCCGACAGGGGGCCCGGCGTAACGAGCAGTACTTC. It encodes CASSRQGARRNEQYF.